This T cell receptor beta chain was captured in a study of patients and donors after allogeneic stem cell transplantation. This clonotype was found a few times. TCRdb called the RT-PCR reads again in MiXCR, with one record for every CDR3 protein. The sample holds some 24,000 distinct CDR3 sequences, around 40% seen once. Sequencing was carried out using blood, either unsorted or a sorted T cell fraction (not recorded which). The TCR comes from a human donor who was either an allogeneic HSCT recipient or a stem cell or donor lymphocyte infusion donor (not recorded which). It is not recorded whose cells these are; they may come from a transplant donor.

CDR3 loop: CSVERTGLSTEAFF. DNA for the CDR3: TGCAGCGTTGAAAGGACAGGTTTGAGCACTGAAGCTTTCTTT. The gene calls are TRBV29-1 and TRBJ1-1, with 7 nucleotides matching TRBD1. Germline V gene data show CDR1 as SQVTM and CDR2 as ANQGSEA. The CDR3 contains 14 residues. The V segment lost 2 bases and the J segment 4 bases; nucleotides outside the gene matches: 7.